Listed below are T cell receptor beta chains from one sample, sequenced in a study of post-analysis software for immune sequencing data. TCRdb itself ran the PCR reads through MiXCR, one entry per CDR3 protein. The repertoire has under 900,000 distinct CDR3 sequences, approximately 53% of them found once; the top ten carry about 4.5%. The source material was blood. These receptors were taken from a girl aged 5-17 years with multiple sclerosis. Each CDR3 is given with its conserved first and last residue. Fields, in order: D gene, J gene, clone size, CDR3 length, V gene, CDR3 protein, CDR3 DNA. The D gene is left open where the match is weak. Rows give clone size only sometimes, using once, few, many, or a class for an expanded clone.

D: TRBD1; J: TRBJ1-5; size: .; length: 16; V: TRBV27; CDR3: CASSLWGGGGNQPQHF; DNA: TGTGCCAGCAGTTTATGGGGAGGGGGCGGCAATCAGCCCCAGCATTTT
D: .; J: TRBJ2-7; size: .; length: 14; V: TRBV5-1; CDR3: CASSLGPGSHEQYF; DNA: TGCGCCAGCAGCTTGGGGCCAGGGAGCCACGAGCAGTACTTC
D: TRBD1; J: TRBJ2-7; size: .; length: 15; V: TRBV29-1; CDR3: CSVEESWTGAYEQYF; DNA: TGCAGCGTTGAAGAGAGTTGGACAGGCGCCTACGAGCAGTACTTC
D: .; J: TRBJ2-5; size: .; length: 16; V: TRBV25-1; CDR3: CASGLLGPKTGETQYF; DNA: TGTGCCAGCGGATTGCTAGGCCCCAAAACAGGAGAGACCCAGTACTTC
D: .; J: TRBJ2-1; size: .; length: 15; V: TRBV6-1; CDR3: CASSESREPWDEQFF; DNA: TGTGCCAGCAGTGAATCTAGGGAACCTTGGGATGAGCAGTTCTTC
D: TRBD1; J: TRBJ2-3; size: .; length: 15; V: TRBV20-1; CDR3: CSAPSLFHRGDTQYF; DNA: TGCAGTGCTCCCTCCCTCTTTCACAGGGGGGATACGCAGTATTTT
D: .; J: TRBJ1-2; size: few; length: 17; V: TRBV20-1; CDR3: CSARDQNRVRPGDGYTF; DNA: TGCAGTGCTAGAGATCAAAACAGGGTGAGGCCCGGGGATGGCTACACCTTC
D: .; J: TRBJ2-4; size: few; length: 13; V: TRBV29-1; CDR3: CSVEGAAKNIQYF; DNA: TGCAGCGTTGAGGGGGCTGCCAAAAACATTCAGTACTTC
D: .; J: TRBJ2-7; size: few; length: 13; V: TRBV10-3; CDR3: CASNRDSLYEQYF; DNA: TGTGCCTCAAACCGGGACTCACTCTACGAGCAGTACTTC
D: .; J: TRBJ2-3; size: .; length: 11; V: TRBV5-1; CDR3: CASQGSDTQYF; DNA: TGCGCCAGTCAGGGTTCAGATACGCAGTATTTT
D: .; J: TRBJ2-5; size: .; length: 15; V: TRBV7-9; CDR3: CASSRQAGGLETQYF; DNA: TGTGCCAGCAGCCGCCAAGCTGGGGGCCTAGAGACCCAGTACTTC
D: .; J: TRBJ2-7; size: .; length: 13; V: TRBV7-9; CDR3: CASSLVGGGEQYF; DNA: TGTGCCAGCAGCTTAGTGGGGGGTGGGGAGCAGTACTTC
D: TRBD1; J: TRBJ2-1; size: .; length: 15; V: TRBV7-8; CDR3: CASLQGQGSYNEQFF; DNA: TGTGCCAGCCTACAGGGACAGGGATCCTACAATGAGCAGTTCTTC
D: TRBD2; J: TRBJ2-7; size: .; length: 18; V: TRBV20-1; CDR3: CSARDFRAGGSSSYEQYF; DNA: TGCAGTGCTAGAGATTTCCGAGCGGGAGGGTCTAGCTCCTACGAGCAGTACTTC
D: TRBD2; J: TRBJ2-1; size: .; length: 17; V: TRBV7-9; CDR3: CASSSPAPAGGNNEQFF; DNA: TGTGCCAGCAGCTCCCCCGCCCCAGCGGGGGGGAACAATGAGCAGTTCTTC
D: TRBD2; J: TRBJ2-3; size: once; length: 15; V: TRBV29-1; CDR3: CSVEGLAGVTDTQYF; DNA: TGCAGCGTTGAGGGTCTAGCGGGAGTCACAGATACGCAGTATTTT
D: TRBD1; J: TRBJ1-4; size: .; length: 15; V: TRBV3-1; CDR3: CASSQPVDRDEKLFF; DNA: TGTGCCAGCAGCCAACCCGTCGACAGGGATGAAAAACTGTTTTTT
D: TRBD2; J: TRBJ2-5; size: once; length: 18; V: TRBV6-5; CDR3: CASSYLSGLAGTGETQYF; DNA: TGTGCCAGCAGTTACCTCTCGGGACTAGCGGGCACTGGGGAGACCCAGTACTTC
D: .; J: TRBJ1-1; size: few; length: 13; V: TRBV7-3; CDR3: CASSFGGRGEAFF; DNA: TGTGCCAGCAGCTTCGGAGGGCGGGGTGAAGCTTTCTTT
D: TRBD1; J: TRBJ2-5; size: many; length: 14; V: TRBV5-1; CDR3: CASSSTGGGETQYF; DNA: TGTGCCAGCAGTTCCACAGGGGGCGGAGAGACCCAGTACTTC
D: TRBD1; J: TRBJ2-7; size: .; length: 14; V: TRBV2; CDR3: CASSAGQAVNEQYF; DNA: TGTGCCAGCAGTGCGGGACAGGCGGTGAACGAGCAGTACTTC
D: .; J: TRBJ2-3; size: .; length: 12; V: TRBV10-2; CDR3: CASSVPQDTQYF; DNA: TGCGCCAGCAGTGTCCCCCAGGATACGCAGTATTTT
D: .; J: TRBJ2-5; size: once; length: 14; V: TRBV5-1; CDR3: CASSLWTKGETQYF; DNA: TGCGCCAGCAGCCTCTGGACTAAAGGAGAGACCCAGTACTTC
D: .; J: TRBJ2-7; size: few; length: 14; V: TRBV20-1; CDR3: CSARKALAPFEQYF; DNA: TGCAGTGCTAGAAAGGCCTTAGCCCCCTTCGAGCAGTACTTC
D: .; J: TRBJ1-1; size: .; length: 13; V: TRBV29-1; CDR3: CSVQGALNTEAFF; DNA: TGCAGCGTTCAGGGAGCCCTGAACACTGAAGCTTTCTTT
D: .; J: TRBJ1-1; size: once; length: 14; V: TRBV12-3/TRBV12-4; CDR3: CASSLALRGTEAFF; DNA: TGTGCCAGCAGTTTAGCGCTTAGGGGCACTGAAGCTTTCTTT
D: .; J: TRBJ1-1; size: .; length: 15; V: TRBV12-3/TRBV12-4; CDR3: CASSYWLDLNTEAFF; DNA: TGTGCCAGCAGTTATTGGTTGGACCTGAACACTGAAGCTTTCTTT
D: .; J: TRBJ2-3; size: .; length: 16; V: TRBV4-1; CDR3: CASSPGWTISTDTQYF; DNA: TGCGCCAGCAGCCCCGGGTGGACAATTTCCACAGATACGCAGTATTTT
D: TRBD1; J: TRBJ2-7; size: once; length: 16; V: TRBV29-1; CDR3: CSAKVRAGTGTYEQYF; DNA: TGCAGCGCCAAAGTCCGTGCCGGGACAGGGACCTACGAGCAGTACTTC
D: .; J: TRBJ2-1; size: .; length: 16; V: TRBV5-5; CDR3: CASSLEWGASYNEQFF; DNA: TGTGCCAGCAGCTTGGAGTGGGGGGCATCCTACAATGAGCAGTTCTTC
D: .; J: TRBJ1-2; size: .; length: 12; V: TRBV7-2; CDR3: CASSLVNYGYTF; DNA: TGTGCCAGCAGCTTAGTTAACTATGGCTACACCTTC
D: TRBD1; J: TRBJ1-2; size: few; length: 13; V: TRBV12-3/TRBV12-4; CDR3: CASSKDRVYGYTF; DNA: TGTGCCAGCAGTAAGGACAGGGTCTATGGCTACACCTTC
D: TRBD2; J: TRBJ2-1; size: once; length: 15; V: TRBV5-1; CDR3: CASSLAVAGEDEQFF; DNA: TGCGCCAGCAGCTTGGCGGTAGCGGGAGAGGATGAGCAGTTCTTC
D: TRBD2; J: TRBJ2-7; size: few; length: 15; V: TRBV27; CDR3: CASSLGLAGGSEQYF; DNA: TGTGCCAGCAGCTTAGGACTAGCGGGAGGTTCCGAGCAGTACTTC
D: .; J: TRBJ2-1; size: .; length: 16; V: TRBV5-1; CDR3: CASSSGGTGGANEQFF; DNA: TGCGCCAGCAGCTCGGGGGGGACAGGTGGCGCCAATGAGCAGTTCTTC